These T cell receptor beta chains were read from a single sample in a study of identical twins' blood T cells. TCRdb reprocessed the 5' RACE reads with MiXCR, giving one entry per CDR3 protein. The sample consists of 300,000 to 450,000 distinct CDR3 sequences, 28% of them appearing once. The sample was PBMCs. These receptors all come from a woman between 18 and 55 years old in good health. CDR3s include the opening cysteine and the closing phenylalanine or tryptophan.

TRBV20-1,TRBJ2-1,CSARLAGAGEQFF
TRBV10-3,TRBJ2-3,CAISELRGLSSTDTQYF
TRBV6-2/TRBV6-3,TRBJ1-1,CASSNRAVEAFF
TRBV14,TRBJ1-1,CASSRGQEAFF
TRBV12-5,TRBJ2-7,CASGLVRNEQYF
TRBV5-1,TRBJ2-3,CASSLVLVQQDTQYF
TRBV6-5,TRBJ1-5,CASAPMGNQPQHF
TRBV5-1,TRBJ2-3,CASSRDRDTDTQYF
TRBV29-1,TRBJ2-1,CSVQGAALNEQFF
TRBV7-8,TRBJ2-2,CASSQEQGTGKLFF
TRBV20-1,TRBJ2-3,CSAPEGTRTDTQYF
TRBV29-1,TRBJ2-1,CSVDSSGAYNEQFF
TRBV7-9,TRBJ1-2,CASSLGASPYGYTF
TRBV6-5,TRBJ1-1,CASSSGGSGNTEAFF
TRBV12-5,TRBJ1-5,CASGLGRGQGVQPQHF
TRBV7-9,TRBJ2-3,CASSLDGDTQYF
TRBV5-1,TRBJ2-1,CASSLVASGGNEQFF
TRBV20-1,TRBJ1-4,CSARDLRQSNEKLFF
TRBV7-2,TRBJ1-2,CASSAFYGYTF
TRBV19,TRBJ2-3,CASSPRCSGSRDTQYF
TRBV5-1,TRBJ2-1,CASSLAYRNRDYNEQFF
TRBV7-9,TRBJ1-1,CASSLGRTGLGTEAFF
TRBV12-3/TRBV12-4,TRBJ1-1,CASNDRGVTEAFF
TRBV6-4,TRBJ1-2,CASSGLRGYGYTF
TRBV19,TRBJ2-2,CASSIWTKNPNTGELFF
TRBV30,TRBJ1-5,CAWSNGAWNQPQHF
TRBV20-1,TRBJ2-1,CSASGGVLDNEQFF
TRBV6-6,TRBJ2-1,CASSYSRGQRSSYNEQFF
TRBV2,TRBJ1-2,CASSENGQLDGYTF